Sequencing of this T cell receptor beta chain was carried out in a study of blood T cell repertoires in COVID-19. Study-wide context: There were acute and convalescent COVID-19 samples, and they came from the United States, Italy and Spain. In each case, the material was cDNA or gDNA derived from T cells, B-cell-depleted T cells, or PBMCs.

Germline values: CDR1 MNHEY, CDR2 SVGAGI. The CDR3 is made up of 13 amino acids. Between the trimmed V and J ends, which lost 6 bases and 5 bases, there was a span of 11 bases. Per the authors' pipeline: Amplifying reference gene primers gave estimates of nucleated cell counts. The protocol was immunoSEQ multiplex PCR, while the TCRdb copy is restricted to in-frame clones and leaves out a portion. From that table come the V and J calls and clone size; the DNA was used to work out D and trimming. This repertoire shows 350,000 to 450,000 clones, around 90% found once; its top ten account for more than 1%.

The receptor was derived from a middle-aged man with acute or convalescent COVID-19. This chain joins TRBV6-5 and TRBJ1-3; weak D call: TRBD1 (6 bases). The sequencing input was peripheral blood. The DNA of the CDR3 is TGTGCCAGCAGGTCGGACAGCCGAAACACCATATATTTT. This codes for CASRSDSRNTIYF.